The clone carrying this T cell receptor (beta chain) appeared many times. No antigen is known for it. The data are from a study of regulatory T cells in long-lasting Graves disease. Described time point: newly diagnosed GD, antithyroid drugs for less than 3 months. PBMC-extracted RNA yielded the TCR library. Overall study results and limits: Peripheral blood alone, not thyroid tissue, underwent study.

CDR3 regions were amplified by Arm-PCR using iRepertoire HTBI primers to build TCR beta libraries. TCRdb re-derived calls from the multiplex PCR reads in MiXCR, one entry per CDR3 protein. This sample has 400,000 to 650,000 distinct CDR3 sequences, with around 16% found just once. This CDR3 spans 15 amino acids. V shed 3 bases, J shed 5 bases, and the junction held 5 bases outside the gene matches. Germline CDR1 DFQATT, CDR2 SNEGSKA (reference sequence). These data also featured in a second study, about T cells in Graves' hyperthyroidism and ophthalmopathy.

The rearrangement links TRBV20-1 to TRBJ2-3, with 13 bases identical to TRBD2. The receptor was isolated from a woman aged 35-65 years with Graves disease. This sample comprised peripheral blood mononuclear cells (PBMCs), obtained at new diagnosis, from a patient treated with antithyroid drugs. As DNA, the CDR3 is TGCAGTGCTAGGGGACTAGCGGGGATCTTAGATACGCAGTATTTT. It specifies CSARGLAGILDTQYF.